Following are 2 T cell receptor beta chains from one sample sequenced in a study of T cells in Graves' hyperthyroidism and ophthalmopathy. Amplification yielded TCR beta CDR3 regions, with RNA transcripts as the source. An initial round of RT-PCR targeting the TCR CDR3 relied on the HTBI primer set. From the multiplex PCR reads, TCRdb called clonotypes with MiXCR, one entry per CDR3 protein. Of about 290,000 distinct CDR3 sequences listed, roughly an eighth are singletons. Sequences were obtained from blood. Receptors were obtained from a woman between 35 and 50 years old with Graves' hyperthyroidism.

The J gene is TRBJ2-6, the V gene TRBV7-2; unclear D gene. The CDR3 runs to 18 residues. The germline gives CDR1 SGHTA, CDR2 FQGNSA. The V end lost 0 bases, the J end lost 2 bases, and 14 bases lay between the germline ends. In DNA, the CDR3 is TGTGCCAGCAGCTTAGCGCAGCGTCCACCACCTGGGGCCAACGTCCTGACTTTC. Translating it yields CASSLAQRPPPGANVLTF.

This clonotype was seen ten or more times. The V call is TRBV19, the J call TRBJ1-5, with TRBD1 matching 10 bases. The CDR3 is made up of 15 amino acids. Germline V gene sequence: CDR1 LNHDA, CDR2 SQIVND (reference sequence). Unmatched junction bases numbered 1, after V lost 4 bases and J lost 1 base. The CDR3 nucleotides are TGTGCCAGTAGTAGGGGACAGGGGAGCAATCAGCCCCAGCATTTT. Amino acids: CASSRGQGSNQPQHF.